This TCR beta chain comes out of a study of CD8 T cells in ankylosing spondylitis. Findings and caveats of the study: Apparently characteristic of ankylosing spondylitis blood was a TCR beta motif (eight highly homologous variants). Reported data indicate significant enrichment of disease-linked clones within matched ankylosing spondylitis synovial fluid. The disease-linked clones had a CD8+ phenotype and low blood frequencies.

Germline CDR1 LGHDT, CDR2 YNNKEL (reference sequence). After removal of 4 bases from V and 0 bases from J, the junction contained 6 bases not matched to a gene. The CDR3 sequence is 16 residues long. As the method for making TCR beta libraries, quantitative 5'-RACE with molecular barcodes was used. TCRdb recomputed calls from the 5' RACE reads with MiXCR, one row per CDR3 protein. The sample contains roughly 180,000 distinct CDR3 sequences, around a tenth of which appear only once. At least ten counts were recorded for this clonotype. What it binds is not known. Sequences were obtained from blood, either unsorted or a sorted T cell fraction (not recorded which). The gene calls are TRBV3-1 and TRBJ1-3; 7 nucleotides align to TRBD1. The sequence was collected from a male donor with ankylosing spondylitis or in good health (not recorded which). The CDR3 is CASSPGTAFSGNTIYF. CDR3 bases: TGTGCCAGCAGCCCCGGGACAGCTTTCTCTGGAAACACCATATATTTT.